Listed below are T cell receptor beta chains from one sample, sequenced in a study of beta chain features in type 1 diabetes. Assay: immunoSEQ multiplex PCR; the TCRdb copy retains only in-frame clones and omits some. This table has about 200,000 clones, approximately 11% appearing once. The sample was central memory CD4+ T cells from blood. These receptors were taken from a man younger than 30 in good health. Each CDR3 is given without its conserved first and last residue.

j_gene,v_gene,len,CDR3aa
TRBJ2-7,TRBV7-2,16,ASSLDSSGRAKSYEQY
TRBJ2-1,TRBV7-9,13,ASSLGGSGYNEQF
TRBJ1-5,TRBV2,12,ASRTGLSNQPQH
TRBJ2-5,TRBV30,11,AWSVGLAETQY
TRBJ2-7,TRBV19,11,ASSPGGKYEQY
TRBJ2-1,TRBV6-5,13,ASSYAQGPYNEQF
TRBJ2-3,TRBV10-3,13,AVMEGAGGPHTQY
TRBJ1-2,TRBV2,13,ASSPDSYLNYGYT
TRBJ2-6,TRBV5-1,15,ASSLGTARTGANVLT
TRBJ1-1,TRBV7-9,12,ASSPTNRGTEAF
TRBJ1-2,TRBV29-1,12,SVLTWTENYGYT
TRBJ2-5,TRBV30,13,AWSLAGGQRETQY
TRBJ2-3,TRBV6-5,12,ASSRSWGTDTQY
TRBJ2-3,TRBV7-2,13,ASSLGNARADTQY
TRBJ1-1,TRBV5-1,12,ASSLASWTGEKH
TRBJ2-7,TRBV28,14,ASSGQGAPRSYEQY
TRBJ2-7,TRBV4-3,11,ASSTGRATEQY
TRBJ2-1,TRBV15,15,ATSRSRGRAPWDEQF
TRBJ2-1,TRBV2,12,ASRTSGSRYEQF
TRBJ2-3,TRBV6-1,12,ASRNSQAIHTQY
TRBJ1-2,TRBV9,12,ASSVEAPPYGYT
TRBJ1-2,TRBV29-1,9,SVEHGGGYT
TRBJ2-1,TRBV6-6,12,ASSYSALRGEQF
TRBJ2-1,TRBV7-3,13,ASSLERGNYNEQF
TRBJ2-1,TRBV5-4,13,ASSLDPGEYNEQF
TRBJ2-2,TRBV6-5,9,ASHNAGELF
TRBJ2-7,TRBV10-3,12,AISESAGLKAQY
TRBJ1-5,TRBV30,12,AWSEISGNQPQH
TRBJ2-5,TRBV5-1,12,ASSEGGRPETQY
TRBJ2-1,TRBV4-3,12,ASSRKTGEGEQF
TRBJ2-2,TRBV28,13,ASRGAGANTGELF
TRBJ1-4,TRBV18,13,ASSRDGATNEKLF
TRBJ2-5,TRBV7-3,13,ASSLRAGVGETQY
TRBJ2-1,TRBV5-1,14,ASSLSLASGYNEQF
TRBJ2-6,TRBV21-1,13,ASSMRDPGANVLT
TRBJ2-1,TRBV4-3,14,ASSQDLRIGGNEQF
TRBJ2-7,TRBV11-2,17,ASSLAVETLGTSGYEQY
TRBJ2-5,TRBV2,15,ASSERPRTSGQETQY
TRBJ2-1,TRBV18,14,ASSPSPSGRGHEQF
TRBJ2-1,TRBV18,13,ASSLDRGSYNEQF
TRBJ2-7,TRBV13,11,ASSLVQGYEQY
TRBJ2-1,TRBV7-3,15,ASSPADSGKFGNEQF
TRBJ2-7,TRBV15,11,ATSGTQSYEQY
TRBJ2-3,TRBV28,11,ASSPDYTDTQY
TRBJ1-1,TRBV29-1,9,SVSSSTEAF
TRBJ1-4,TRBV29-1,12,SGTGGSSNEKLF
TRBJ2-7,TRBV4-3,11,ASSRGPSYEQY
TRBJ2-1,TRBV7-9,10,ASSYRGDEQF
TRBJ2-7,TRBV7-2,12,ASSFDRGPYEQY
TRBJ2-2,TRBV29-1,12,SAREGPTTGELF
TRBJ2-1,TRBV11-2,14,ASSQQAGGWRGEQF
TRBJ2-2,TRBV6-1,13,ASSGQTQGVGELF
TRBJ2-1,TRBV7-9,13,ASSARLNSYNEQF
TRBJ2-3,TRBV10-3,10,ATGGDTDTQY
TRBJ2-5,TRBV11-2,14,ASSLGGQGQRETQY
TRBJ2-1,TRBV25-1,14,ASSESRGGRYNEQF
TRBJ2-7,TRBV29-1,12,SVDRGSNSYEQY
TRBJ2-1,TRBV11-2,12,ASSYPKRENEQF